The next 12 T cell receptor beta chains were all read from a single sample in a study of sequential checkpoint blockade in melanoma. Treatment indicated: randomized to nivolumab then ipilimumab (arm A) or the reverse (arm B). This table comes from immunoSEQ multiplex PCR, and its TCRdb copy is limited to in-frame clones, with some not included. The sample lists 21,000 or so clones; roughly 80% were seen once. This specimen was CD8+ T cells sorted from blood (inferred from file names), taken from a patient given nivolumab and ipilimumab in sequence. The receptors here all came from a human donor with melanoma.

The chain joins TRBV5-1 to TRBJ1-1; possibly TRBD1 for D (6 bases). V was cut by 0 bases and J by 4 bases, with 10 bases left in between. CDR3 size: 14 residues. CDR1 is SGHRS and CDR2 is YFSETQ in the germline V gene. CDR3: CASSLEGGFTEAFF. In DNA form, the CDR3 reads TGCGCCAGCAGCTTGGAAGGGGGTTTCACTGAAGCTTTCTTT.

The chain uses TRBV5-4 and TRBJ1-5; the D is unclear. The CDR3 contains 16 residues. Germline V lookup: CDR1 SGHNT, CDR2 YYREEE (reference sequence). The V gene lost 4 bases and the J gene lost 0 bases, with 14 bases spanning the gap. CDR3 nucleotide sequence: TGTGCCAGCAGCGCACTTCAGGAGGATAGCAATCAGCCCCAGCATTTT. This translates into CASSALQEDSNQPQHF.

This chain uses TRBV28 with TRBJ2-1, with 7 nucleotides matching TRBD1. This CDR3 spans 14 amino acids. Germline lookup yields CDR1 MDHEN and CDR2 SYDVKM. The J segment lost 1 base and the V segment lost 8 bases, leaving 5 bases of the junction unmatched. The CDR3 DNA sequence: TGTGCCAGCTACGACAGGGCGTCCTACAATGAGCAGTTCTTC. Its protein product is CASYDRASYNEQFF.

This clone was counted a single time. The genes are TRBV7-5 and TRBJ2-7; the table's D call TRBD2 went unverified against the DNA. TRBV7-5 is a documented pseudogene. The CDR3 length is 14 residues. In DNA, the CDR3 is TGTGCCAGAAGCGTCGGACTAGCGAACTACGAGCAGTACTTC. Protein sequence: CARSVGLANYEQYF.

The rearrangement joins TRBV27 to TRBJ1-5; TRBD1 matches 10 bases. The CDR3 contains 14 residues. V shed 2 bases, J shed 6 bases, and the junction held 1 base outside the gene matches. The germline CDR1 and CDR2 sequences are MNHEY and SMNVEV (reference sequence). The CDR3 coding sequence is TGTGCCAGCAGTTTAAGGACAGGGGGTCAGCCCCAGCATTTT. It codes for CASSLRTGGQPQHF.

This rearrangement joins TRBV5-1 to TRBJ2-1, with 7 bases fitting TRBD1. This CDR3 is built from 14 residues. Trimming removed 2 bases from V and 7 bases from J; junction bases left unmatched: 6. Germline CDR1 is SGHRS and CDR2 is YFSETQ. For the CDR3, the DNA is TGCGCCAGCAGCTTTAGGGGGCTAAAGAATGAGCAGTTCTTC. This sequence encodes CASSFRGLKNEQFF. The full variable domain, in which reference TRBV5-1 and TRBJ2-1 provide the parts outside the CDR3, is KAGVTQTPRYLIKTRGQQVTLSCSPISGHRSVSWYQQTPGQGLQFLFEYFSETQRNKGNFPGRFSGRQFSNSRSEMNVSTLELGDSALYLCASSFRGLKNEQFFGPGTRLTVL.

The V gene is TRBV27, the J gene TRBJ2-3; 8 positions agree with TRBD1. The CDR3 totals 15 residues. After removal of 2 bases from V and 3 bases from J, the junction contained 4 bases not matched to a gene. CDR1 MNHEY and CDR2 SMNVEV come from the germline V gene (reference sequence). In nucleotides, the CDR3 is TGTGCCAGCAGTTTACTAGGACAGGGAACAGATACGCAGTATTTT. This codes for CASSLLGQGTDTQYF.

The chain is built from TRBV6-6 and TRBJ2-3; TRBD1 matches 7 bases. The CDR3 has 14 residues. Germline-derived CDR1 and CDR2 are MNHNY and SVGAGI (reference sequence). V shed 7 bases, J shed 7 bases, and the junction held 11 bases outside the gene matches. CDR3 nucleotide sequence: TGTGCCAGCACCCTAACCTTGACAGGGAATACGCAGTATTTT. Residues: CASTLTLTGNTQYF.

Written as DNA, the CDR3 is TGTGCCAGCAGTTCGGAAAGGGACAGCGTGGAATATAGCAATCAGCCCCAGCATTTT. Translation gives CASSSERDSVEYSNQPQHF. The J gene is TRBJ1-5, the V gene TRBV28; 7 bases map to TRBD1. The V and J ends lost 4 bases and 0 bases, in that order; junction bases with no gene match: 15. Germline V gives CDR1 MDHEN, CDR2 SYDVKM. The CDR3 extends over 19 amino acids. Drawing the rest from reference TRBV28 and TRBJ1-5, the complete variable domain is DVKVTQSSRYLVKRTGEKVFLECVQDMDHENMFWYRQDPGLGLRLIYFSYDVKMKEKGDIPEGYSVSREKKERFSLILESASTNQTSMYLCASSSERDSVEYSNQPQHFGDGTRLSIL.

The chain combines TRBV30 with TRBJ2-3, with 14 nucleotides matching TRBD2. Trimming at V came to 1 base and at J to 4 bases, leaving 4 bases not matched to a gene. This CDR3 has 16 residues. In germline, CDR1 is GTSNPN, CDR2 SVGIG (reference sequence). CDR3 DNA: TGTGCCTGGAGTGCCGTGACTAGCGGGAGGGCAGATACGCAGTATTTT. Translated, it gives CAWSAVTSGRADTQYF.

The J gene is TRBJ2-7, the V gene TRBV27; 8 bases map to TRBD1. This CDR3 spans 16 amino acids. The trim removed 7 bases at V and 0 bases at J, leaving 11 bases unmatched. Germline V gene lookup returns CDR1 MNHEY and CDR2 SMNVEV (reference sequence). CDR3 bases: TGTGCCAGCAACCCTCAGGGGGCCGCCCGCTCCTACGAGCAGTACTTC. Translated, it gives CASNPQGAARSYEQYF.

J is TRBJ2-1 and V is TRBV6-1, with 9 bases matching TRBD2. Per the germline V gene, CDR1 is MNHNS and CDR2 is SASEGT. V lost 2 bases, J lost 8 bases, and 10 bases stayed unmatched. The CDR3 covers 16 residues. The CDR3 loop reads CASSERAGGPSDEQFF. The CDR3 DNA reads TGTGCCAGCAGTGAACGGGCGGGAGGGCCCTCGGATGAGCAGTTCTTC.